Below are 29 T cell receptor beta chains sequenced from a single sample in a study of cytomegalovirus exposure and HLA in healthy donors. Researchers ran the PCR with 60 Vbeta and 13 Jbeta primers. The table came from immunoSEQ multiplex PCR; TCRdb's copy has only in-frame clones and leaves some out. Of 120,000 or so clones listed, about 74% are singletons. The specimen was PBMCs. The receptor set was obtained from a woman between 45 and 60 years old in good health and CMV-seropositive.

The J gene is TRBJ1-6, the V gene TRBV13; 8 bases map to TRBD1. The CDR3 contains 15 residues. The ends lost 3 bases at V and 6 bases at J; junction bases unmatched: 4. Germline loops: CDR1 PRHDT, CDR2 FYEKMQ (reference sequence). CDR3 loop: CASSLTGEGNSPLHF. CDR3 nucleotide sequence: TGTGCCAGCAGCTTGACAGGGGAAGGTAATTCACCCCTCCACTTT. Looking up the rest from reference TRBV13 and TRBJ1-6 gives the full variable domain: AAGVIQSPRHLIKEKRETATLKCYPIPRHDTVYWYQQGPGQDPQFLISFYEKMQSDKGSIPDRFSAQQFSDYHSELNMSSLELGDSALYFCASSLTGEGNSPLHFGNGTRLTVT.

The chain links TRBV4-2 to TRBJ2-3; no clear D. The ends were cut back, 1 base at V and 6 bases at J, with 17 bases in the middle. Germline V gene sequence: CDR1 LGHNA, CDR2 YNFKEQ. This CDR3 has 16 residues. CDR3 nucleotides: TGTGCCAGCAGCCAAGTGGCCAGTCCCCGTTTCGATACGCAGTATTTT. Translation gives CASSQVASPRFDTQYF.

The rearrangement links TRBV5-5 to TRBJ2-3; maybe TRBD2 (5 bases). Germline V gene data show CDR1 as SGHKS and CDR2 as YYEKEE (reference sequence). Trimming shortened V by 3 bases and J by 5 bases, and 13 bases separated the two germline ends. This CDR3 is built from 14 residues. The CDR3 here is CASSWVTGRDTQYF. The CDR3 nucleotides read TGTGCCAGCAGCTGGGTAACGGGAAGAGATACGCAGTATTTT. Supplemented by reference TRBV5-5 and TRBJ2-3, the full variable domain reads DAGVTQSPTHLIKTRGQQVTLRCSPISGHKSVSWYQQVLGQGPQFIFQYYEKEERGRGNFPDRFSARQFPNYSSELNVNALLLGDSALYLCASSWVTGRDTQYFGPGTRLTVL.

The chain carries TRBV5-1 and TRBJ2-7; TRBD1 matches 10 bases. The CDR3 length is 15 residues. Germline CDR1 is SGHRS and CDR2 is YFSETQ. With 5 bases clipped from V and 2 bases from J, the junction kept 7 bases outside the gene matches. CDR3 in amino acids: CASSPGGTGAYEQYF. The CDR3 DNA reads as TGCGCCAGCAGTCCCGGAGGGACAGGGGCCTACGAGCAGTACTTC.

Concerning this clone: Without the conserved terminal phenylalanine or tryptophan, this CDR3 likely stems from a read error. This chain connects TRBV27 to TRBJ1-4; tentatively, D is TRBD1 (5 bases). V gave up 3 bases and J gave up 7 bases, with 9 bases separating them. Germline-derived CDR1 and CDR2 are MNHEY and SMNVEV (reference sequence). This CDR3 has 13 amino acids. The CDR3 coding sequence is TGTGCCAGCAGTTTGCGGGGACTTGAAAAACTGTTTTTG. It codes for CASSLRGLEKLFL.

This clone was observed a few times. The CDR3 here is CASSQDNGNQPQHF. CDR3 DNA sequence: TGCGCCAGCAGCCAAGACAACGGGAATCAGCCCCAGCATTTT. This chain links TRBV4-3 with TRBJ1-5; D not resolved. This CDR3 contains 14 residues. CDR1 LGHNA and CDR2 YSLEER come from the germline V gene. Between the trimmed V and J ends, which lost 0 bases and 4 bases, there was a span of 7 bases.

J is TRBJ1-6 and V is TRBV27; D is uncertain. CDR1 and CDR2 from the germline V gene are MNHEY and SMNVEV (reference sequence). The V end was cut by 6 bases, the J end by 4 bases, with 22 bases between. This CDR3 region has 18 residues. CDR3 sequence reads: CASSPPTQRGIYNSPLHF. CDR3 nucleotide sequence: TGTGCCAGCAGCCCACCCACACAGCGGGGAATATATAATTCACCCCTCCACTTT.

The CDR3 bases are TGTGCCAGCTCACCCCTATTGACAGGTAGCAACACTGAAGCTTTCTTT. Amino acids: CASSPLLTGSNTEAFF. The chain links TRBV18 to TRBJ1-1; maybe TRBD1 (6 bases). This CDR3 comprises 16 residues. Trimming shortened V by 3 bases and J by 2 bases, and 16 bases separated the two germline ends. Germline CDR1 reads KGHSH; CDR2 reads LQKENI.

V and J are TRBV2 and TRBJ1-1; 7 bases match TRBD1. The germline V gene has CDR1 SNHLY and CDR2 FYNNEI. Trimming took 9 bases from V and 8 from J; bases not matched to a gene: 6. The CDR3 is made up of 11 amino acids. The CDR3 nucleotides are TGTGCCAGTGTACAGGGGACCGAAGCTTTCTTT. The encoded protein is CASVQGTEAFF.

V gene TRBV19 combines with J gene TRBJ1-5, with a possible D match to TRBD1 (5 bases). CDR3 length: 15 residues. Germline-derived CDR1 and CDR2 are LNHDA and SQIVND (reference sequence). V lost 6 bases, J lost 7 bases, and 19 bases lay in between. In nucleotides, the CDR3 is TGTGCCAGTAGCCAGGGTCTCGGTTCCTACCAGCCCCAGCATTTT. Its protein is CASSQGLGSYQPQHF.

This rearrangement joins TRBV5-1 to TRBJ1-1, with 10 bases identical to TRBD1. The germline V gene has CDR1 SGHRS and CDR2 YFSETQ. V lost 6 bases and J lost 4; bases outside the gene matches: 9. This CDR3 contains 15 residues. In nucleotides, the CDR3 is TGCGCCAGCACCGGGACAGGGGAAGTGGGCACTGAAGCTTTCTTT. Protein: CASTGTGEVGTEAFF.

The chain's CDR3 is CASSLGGVGINNEQFF. In nucleotides, the CDR3 is TGTGCCAGCAGCCTAGGGGGGGTGGGAATAAACAATGAGCAGTTCTTC. The V call is TRBV7-2, the J call TRBJ2-1, with D tentatively TRBD2 (7 bases). The CDR3 loop spans 16 amino acids. Germline-derived CDR1 and CDR2 are SGHTA and FQGNSA. V was shortened by 5 bases and J by 5 bases, with 19 bases between the two germline ends.

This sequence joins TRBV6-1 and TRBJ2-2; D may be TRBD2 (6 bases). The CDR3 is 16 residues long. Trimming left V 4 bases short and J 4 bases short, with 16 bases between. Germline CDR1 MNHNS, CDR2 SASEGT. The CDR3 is CASSVLASQGTGELFF. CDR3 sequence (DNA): TGTGCCAGCAGTGTTCTAGCGTCTCAGGGCACCGGGGAGCTGTTTTTT.

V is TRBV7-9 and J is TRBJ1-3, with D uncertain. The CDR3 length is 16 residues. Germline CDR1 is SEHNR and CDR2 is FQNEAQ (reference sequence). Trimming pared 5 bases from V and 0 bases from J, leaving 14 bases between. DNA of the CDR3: TGTGCCAGCAGCCCCCCAGGCCTGATCTCTGGAAACACCATATATTTT. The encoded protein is CASSPPGLISGNTIYF.

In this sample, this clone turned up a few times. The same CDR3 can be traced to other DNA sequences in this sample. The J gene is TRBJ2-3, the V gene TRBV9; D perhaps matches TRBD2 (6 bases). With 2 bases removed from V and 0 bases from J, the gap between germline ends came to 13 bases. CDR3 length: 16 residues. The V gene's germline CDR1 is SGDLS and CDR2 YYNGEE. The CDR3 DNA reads TGTGCCAGCAGCGTTACGCTTAGCGGAAGCACAGATACGCAGTATTTT. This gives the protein CASSVTLSGSTDTQYF.

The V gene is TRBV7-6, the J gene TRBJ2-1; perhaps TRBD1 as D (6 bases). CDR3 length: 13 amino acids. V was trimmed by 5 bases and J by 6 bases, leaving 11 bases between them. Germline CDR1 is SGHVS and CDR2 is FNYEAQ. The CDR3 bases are TGTGCCAGCAGCCCTGCCAGGGGCAATGAGCAGTTCTTC. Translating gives CASSPARGNEQFF.

The CDR3 region has the DNA TGTGCCAGTGAGGCGGGGGCCGTTGAAAAACTGTTTTTT. This encodes CASEAGAVEKLFF. The J gene is TRBJ1-4, the V gene TRBV19, with a weak D call TRBD1 (6 bases). Per the germline V gene, CDR1 is LNHDA and CDR2 is SQIVND (reference sequence). This CDR3 is built from 13 residues. Trimming left V 8 bases short and J 7 bases short, with 14 bases between.

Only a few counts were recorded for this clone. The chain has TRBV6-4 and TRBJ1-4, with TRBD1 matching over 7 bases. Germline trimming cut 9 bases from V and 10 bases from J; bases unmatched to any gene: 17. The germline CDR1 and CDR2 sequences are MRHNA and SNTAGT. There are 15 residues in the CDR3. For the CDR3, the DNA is TGTGCCAGGCTCCCCTACAGGGGCGGGACTGGAAAACTGTTTTTT. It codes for CARLPYRGGTGKLFF.

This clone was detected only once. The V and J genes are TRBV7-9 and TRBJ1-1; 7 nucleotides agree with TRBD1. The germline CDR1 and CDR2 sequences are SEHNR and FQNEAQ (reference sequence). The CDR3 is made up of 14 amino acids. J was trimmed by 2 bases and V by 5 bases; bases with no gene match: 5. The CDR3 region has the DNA TGTGCCAGCAGCATAGGACAGGCCAACACTGAAGCTTTCTTT. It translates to CASSIGQANTEAFF.

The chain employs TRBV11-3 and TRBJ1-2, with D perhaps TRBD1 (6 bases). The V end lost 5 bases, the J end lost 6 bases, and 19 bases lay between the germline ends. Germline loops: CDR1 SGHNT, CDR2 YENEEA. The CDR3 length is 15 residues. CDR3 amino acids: CASSIRTGMLDGYTF. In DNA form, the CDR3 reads TGTGCCAGCAGCATCCGAACAGGGATGCTAGATGGCTACACCTTC.

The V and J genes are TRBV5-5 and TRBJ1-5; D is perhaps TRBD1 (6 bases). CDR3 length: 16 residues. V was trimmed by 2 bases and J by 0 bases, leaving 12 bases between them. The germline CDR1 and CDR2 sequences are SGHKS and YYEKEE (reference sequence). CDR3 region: CASSLRTVYSNQPQHF. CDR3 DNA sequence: TGTGCCAGCAGCTTAAGGACAGTTTATAGCAATCAGCCCCAGCATTTT.

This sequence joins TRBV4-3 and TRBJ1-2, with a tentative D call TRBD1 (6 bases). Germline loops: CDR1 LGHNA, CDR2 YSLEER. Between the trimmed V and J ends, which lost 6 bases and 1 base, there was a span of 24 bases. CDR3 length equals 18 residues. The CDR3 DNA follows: TGCGCCAGCAGTCTAGACCTAAATCCGGGACACAATAACTATGGCTACACCTTC. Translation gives CASSLDLNPGHNNYGYTF.

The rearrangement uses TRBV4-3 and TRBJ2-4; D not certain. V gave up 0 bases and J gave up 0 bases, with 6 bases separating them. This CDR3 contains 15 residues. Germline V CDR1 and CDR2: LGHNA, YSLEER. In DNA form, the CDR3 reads TGCGCCAGCAGCCAAGATTCCTTAGCCAAAAACATTCAGTACTTC. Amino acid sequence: CASSQDSLAKNIQYF.

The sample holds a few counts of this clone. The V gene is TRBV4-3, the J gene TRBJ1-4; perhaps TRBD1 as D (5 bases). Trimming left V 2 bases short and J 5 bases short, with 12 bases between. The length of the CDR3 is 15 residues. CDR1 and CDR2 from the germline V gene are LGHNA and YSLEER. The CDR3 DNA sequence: TGCGCCAGCAGCCAACAGGGTCATAGCAATGAAAAACTGTTTTTT. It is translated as CASSQQGHSNEKLFF.

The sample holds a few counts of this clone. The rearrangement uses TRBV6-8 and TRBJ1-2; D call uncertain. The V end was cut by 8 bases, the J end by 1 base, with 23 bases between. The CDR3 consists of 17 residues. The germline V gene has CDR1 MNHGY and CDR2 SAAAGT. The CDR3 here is CASLLEGHNRHNYGYTF. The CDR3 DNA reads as TGTGCCAGCCTGCTCGAGGGCCATAACCGTCATAACTATGGCTACACCTTC.

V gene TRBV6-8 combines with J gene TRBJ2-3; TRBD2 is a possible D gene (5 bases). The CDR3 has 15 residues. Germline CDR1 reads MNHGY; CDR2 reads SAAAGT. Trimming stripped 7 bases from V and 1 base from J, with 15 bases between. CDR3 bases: TGTGCCAGCATCTTACACGAGGGAGGCACAGATACGCAGTATTTT. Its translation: CASILHEGGTDTQYF.

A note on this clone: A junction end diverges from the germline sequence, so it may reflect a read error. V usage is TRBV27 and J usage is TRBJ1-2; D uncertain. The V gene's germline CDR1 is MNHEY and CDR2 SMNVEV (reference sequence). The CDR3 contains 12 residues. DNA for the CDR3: TGTGCCAGCAGTGGGCCGGAAAACCGATGGGTTTTC. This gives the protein CASSGPENRWVF.

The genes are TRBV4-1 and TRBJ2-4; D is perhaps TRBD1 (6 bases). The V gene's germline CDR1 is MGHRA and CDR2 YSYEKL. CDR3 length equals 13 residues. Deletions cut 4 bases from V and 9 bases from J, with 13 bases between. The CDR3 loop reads CASSPRGRGIQYF. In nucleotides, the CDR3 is TGCGCCAGCAGCCCCAGGGGACGGGGCATTCAGTACTTC.

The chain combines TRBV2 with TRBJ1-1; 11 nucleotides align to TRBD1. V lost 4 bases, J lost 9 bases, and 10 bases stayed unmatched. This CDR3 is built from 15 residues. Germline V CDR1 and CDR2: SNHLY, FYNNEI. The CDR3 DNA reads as TGTGCCAGCAGTGCGCAGGACAGGGGGCCCGATAAAGCTTTCTTT. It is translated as CASSAQDRGPDKAFF.